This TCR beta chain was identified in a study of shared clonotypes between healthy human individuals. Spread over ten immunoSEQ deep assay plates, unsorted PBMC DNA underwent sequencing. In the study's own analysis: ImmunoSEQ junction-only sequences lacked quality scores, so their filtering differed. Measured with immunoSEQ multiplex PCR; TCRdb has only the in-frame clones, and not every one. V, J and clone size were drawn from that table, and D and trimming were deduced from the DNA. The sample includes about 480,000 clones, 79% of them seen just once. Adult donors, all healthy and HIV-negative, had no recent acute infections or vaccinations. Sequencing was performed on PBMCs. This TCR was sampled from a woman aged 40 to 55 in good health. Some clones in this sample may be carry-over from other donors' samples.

This CDR3 reads CASISSMKLFF. CDR3 DNA sequence: TGTGCCAGCATCAGTAGTATGAAACTGTTTTTT. The chain carries TRBV2 and TRBJ1-4; D not resolved. CDR1 is SNHLY, CDR2 FYNNEI, per germline. CDR3 length: 11 amino acids. Between the trimmed V and J ends, which lost 7 bases and 11 bases, there was a span of 11 bases.